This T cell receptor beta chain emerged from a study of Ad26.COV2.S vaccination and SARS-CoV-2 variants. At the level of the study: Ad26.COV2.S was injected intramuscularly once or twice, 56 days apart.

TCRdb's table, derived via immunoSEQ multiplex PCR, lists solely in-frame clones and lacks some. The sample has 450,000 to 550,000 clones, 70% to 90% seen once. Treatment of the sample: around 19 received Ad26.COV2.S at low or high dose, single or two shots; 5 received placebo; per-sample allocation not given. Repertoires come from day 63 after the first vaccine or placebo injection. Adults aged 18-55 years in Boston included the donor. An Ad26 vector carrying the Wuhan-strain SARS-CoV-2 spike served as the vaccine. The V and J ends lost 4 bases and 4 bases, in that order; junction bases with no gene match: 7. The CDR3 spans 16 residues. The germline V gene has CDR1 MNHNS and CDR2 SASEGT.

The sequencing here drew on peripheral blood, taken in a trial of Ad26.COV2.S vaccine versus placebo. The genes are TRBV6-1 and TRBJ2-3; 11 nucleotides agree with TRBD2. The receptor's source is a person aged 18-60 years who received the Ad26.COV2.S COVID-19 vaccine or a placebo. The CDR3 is CASSVIAGGHSDTQYF. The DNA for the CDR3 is TGTGCCAGCAGTGTTATAGCGGGGGGGCACTCAGATACGCAGTATTTT.